This T cell receptor (beta chain) is drawn from a study of cytomegalovirus exposure and HLA in healthy donors. Study-level findings and limits: What a later analysis showed was that several of the most significant clusters appeared linked to common viral pathogens. Most of the TCR beta V segments (in an earlier analysis) were productive either about 87% or about 30% of the time.

This CDR3 has 15 amino acids. In germline, CDR1 is SGHRS, CDR2 YFSETQ. V lost 3 bases, J lost 0 bases, and 10 bases lay in between. PCR primers comprised 60 Vbeta and 13 Jbeta primers. Profiling relied on immunoSEQ multiplex PCR, and the TCRdb table lists in-frame clones only, not all of them. This table holds 150,000 or so clones, roughly 80% found once. In the case of this clone: Its antigen is unidentified.

The TCR originated in a woman between 40 and 50 years old in good health and CMV-seronegative. This chain links TRBV5-1 with TRBJ2-1; possibly TRBD1 for D (5 bases). Sequencing was carried out using PBMCs. The CDR3 loop is CASSSRVSSYNEQFF. For the CDR3, the DNA is TGCGCCAGCAGCTCCAGGGTAAGCTCCTACAATGAGCAGTTCTTC.